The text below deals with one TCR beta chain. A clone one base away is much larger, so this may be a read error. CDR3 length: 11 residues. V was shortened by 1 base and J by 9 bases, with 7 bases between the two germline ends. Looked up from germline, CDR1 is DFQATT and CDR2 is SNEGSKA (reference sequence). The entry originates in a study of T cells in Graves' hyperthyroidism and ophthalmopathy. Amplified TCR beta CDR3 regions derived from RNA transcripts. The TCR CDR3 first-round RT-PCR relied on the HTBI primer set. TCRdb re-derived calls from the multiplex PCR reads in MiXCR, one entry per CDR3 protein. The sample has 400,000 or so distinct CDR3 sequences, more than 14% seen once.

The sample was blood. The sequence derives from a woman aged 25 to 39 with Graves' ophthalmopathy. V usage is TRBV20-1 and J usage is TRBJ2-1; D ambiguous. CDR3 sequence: CSARAPGEQFF. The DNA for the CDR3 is TGCAGTGCTAGAGCTCCGGGTGAGCAGTTCTTC.